Included here is one TCR beta chain sequence, with context. These data come from a study of blood T cell repertoires in COVID-19. The V and J ends lost 3 bases and 4 bases, in that order; junction bases with no gene match: 6. In germline, CDR1 is MNHNS, CDR2 SASEGT. The CDR3 runs to 15 residues. Assay used: immunoSEQ multiplex PCR; TCRdb lists only in-frame clones, some missing. The sample gives about 70,000 clones, approximately 83% of which show up once; 12% is in the top ten. V gene TRBV6-1 combines with J gene TRBJ1-2; TRBD1 aligns across 9 bases. The clonotype was recovered from a human donor in a cohort sampled during active COVID-19. The sequencing input was peripheral blood. In DNA, the CDR3 is TGTGCCAGCAGTGATACTACAGGGGGCGGCTATGGCTACACCTTC. Translated: CASSDTTGGGYGYTF.